This T cell receptor beta chain was sequenced for a study of blood T cell repertoires in COVID-19. On the study more broadly: Italy, Spain and the United States were the sources of the convalescent and acute COVID-19 samples. T cells, B-cell-depleted T cells, or PBMCs provided the cDNA or gDNA that served as material.

Seattle cases were enrolled at active infection and followed longitudinally. Study processing details: Researchers report that nucleated cell counts were estimated from reference gene primer amplification. Profiled with immunoSEQ multiplex PCR; TCRdb holds only in-frame clones, not every one. V and J calls and clone size are as listed in that table; D and trimming were resolved from the DNA. The sample carries about 170,000 clones, 85% to 90% recorded once. V dropped 6 bases and J dropped 0 bases, with 3 bases sitting between them. The CDR3 spans 13 residues. V usage is TRBV12-3 or TRBV12-4 and J usage is TRBJ2-6; no firm D call. Source material: peripheral blood. The sequence came from a woman of 80 years or more with COVID-19, enrolled during active disease. In DNA, the CDR3 is TGTGCCAGCAGGGCCTCTGGGGCCAACGTCCTGACTTTC. Translating it yields CASRASGANVLTF.